This T cell receptor beta chain is from a study of cytomegalovirus exposure and HLA in healthy donors. From germline, CDR1 is SGHRS and CDR2 YFSETQ. The CDR3 consists of 12 residues. Trimming took off 4 bases at V and 14 bases at J, with 18 bases between the two ends. The PCR made use of 60 Vbeta and 13 Jbeta primers. Produced via immunoSEQ multiplex PCR; TCRdb's table is partial and in-frame only. The sample has 76,000 or so clones; around 80% are singletons. The sequence derives from a man aged 25-45 years in good health and CMV-seronegative. Sequences were obtained from PBMCs. The chain joins TRBV5-1 to TRBJ1-1; D uncertain. CDR3 nucleotides: TGCGCCAGCAGCCACGACAAGGCACCAACCTTCTTT. Its protein product is CASSHDKAPTFF.